This T cell receptor beta chain was obtained from a study of Graves' ophthalmopathy and Graves' hyperthyroidism. In germline, CDR1 is LNHDA, CDR2 SQIVND (reference sequence). The CDR3 consists of 21 residues. J lost 0 bases, V lost 3 bases, and 15 bases had no gene match. Ophthalmopathy not arising within 18 months of follow-up defined hyperthyroidism as stable. Clinical symptoms, serum thyroxine, TRAb, thyroid ultrasound and orbital computed tomography determined diagnosis. This clonotype occurred a few times. Beta-chain TCR CDR3 regions were amplified from RNA transcripts. Second-round multiplex PCR came after a first-round RT-PCR that employed HTBI primers. MiXCR, applied by TCRdb to the multiplex PCR reads, yields one record per CDR3 protein. The table records about 370,000 distinct CDR3 sequences, approximately 17% of them present only once.

The source of this sequence is an adult woman with stable Graves' hyperthyroidism. The sample consisted of peripheral blood. This chain joins TRBV19 and TRBJ2-6, with 9 bases identical to TRBD1. CDR3 nucleotides: TGTGCCAGTAGTATTCTGTCGCTCCGGGACAGGGTTTCCTCTGGGGCCAACGTCCTGACTTTC. Amino acids: CASSILSLRDRVSSGANVLTF.